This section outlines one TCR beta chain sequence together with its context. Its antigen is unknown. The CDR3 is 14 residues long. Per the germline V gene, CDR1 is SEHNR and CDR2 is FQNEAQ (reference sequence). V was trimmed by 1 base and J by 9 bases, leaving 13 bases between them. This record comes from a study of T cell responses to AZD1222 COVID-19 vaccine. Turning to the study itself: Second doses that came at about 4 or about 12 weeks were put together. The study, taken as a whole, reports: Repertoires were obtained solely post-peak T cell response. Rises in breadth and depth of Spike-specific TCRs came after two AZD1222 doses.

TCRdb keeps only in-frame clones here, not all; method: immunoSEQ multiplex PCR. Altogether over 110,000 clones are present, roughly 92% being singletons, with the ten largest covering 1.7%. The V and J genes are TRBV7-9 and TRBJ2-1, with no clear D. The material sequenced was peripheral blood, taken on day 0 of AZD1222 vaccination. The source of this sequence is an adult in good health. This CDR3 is CASSLGRVPPEQFF. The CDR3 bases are TGTGCCAGCAGCTTAGGAAGGGTTCCGCCTGAGCAGTTCTTC.